These 5 T cell receptor beta chains were sequenced from one sample in a study of blood T cell repertoires in COVID-19. This table comes from immunoSEQ multiplex PCR, and its TCRdb copy is limited to in-frame clones, with some not included. The table has under 300,000 clones, about 86% seen once. Sequencing was carried out using peripheral blood. All receptors derive from a man older than 75 with acute or convalescent COVID-19.

This chain joins TRBV3-1 (or the pseudogene TRBV3-2) and TRBJ1-5, with D unclear. Trimming took 8 bases from V and 7 from J, leaving 18 bases between them. The length of the CDR3 is 14 residues. The germline V gene encodes CDR1 LGHDT and CDR2 YNNKEL (reference sequence). The CDR3: CASGRSGGGQPQHF. CDR3 DNA sequence: TGTGCCAGCGGACGGTCGGGCGGAGGACAGCCCCAGCATTTT.

This sequence joins TRBV18 and TRBJ2-3; D is ambiguous. The CDR3 length is 14 residues. Germline lookup yields CDR1 KGHSH and CDR2 LQKENI. The V gene lost 6 bases and the J gene lost 1 base, with 11 bases spanning the gap. CDR3 protein: CASSRGLGTDTQYF. CDR3 DNA sequence: TGTGCCAGCTCGCGAGGTCTCGGCACAGATACGCAGTATTTT.

In its sample, this clone was seen a few times. V gene TRBV28 combines with J gene TRBJ2-6, with D perhaps matching TRBD1 (6 bases). This CDR3 comprises 16 residues. Germline V CDR1 and CDR2: MDHEN, SYDVKM. Trimming removed 5 bases at V and 2 bases at J, with 13 bases between. The CDR3 nucleotides read TGTGCCAGCAGTCAAGTCTCAGGGGCTGGGGCCAACGTCCTGACTTTC. Amino acids: CASSQVSGAGANVLTF.

This chain links TRBV19 with TRBJ1-4; D not resolved. This CDR3 is 14 amino acids long. V lost 3 bases and J 8 bases, leaving 13 bases between the germline ends. Germline V CDR1 and CDR2: LNHDA, SQIVND (reference sequence). CDR3 sequence: CASSIASPGEKLFF. As DNA, the CDR3 is TGTGCCAGTAGTATTGCCTCTCCCGGGGAAAAACTGTTTTTT.

The CDR3: CASSSPQETQYF. The CDR3 DNA reads TGTGCCAGCAGCTCTCCCCAAGAGACCCAGTACTTC. V usage is TRBV11-2 and J usage is TRBJ2-5; D gene ambiguous. CDR3 size: 12 residues. V was pared by 4 bases and J by 1 base, with 4 bases between. Per the germline V gene, CDR1 is SGHAT and CDR2 is FQNNGV.